The source of this TCR beta chain is a study of CD8+ T cells in alopecia areata. Findings and caveats of the study: With patients, TCR sharing proved less clear than in mice, a difference possibly related to HLA. Especially in alopecia totalis/universalis, lesional scalp showed greater clonality than normal scalp did. Sequence data from scalp samples additionally include resident alphabeta T cells of normal skin.

The CDR3 spans 15 residues. The V segment lost 6 bases and the J segment 5 bases; nucleotides outside the gene matches: 10. Germline V gene sequence: CDR1 MNHEY, CDR2 SVGAGI. This clone was seen a handful of times. Its matching antigen is unknown. RNA extraction and reverse transcription yielded cDNA as sequencing template. Here immunoSEQ multiplex PCR was the method, and the copy in TCRdb shows in-frame clones only, minus some. The sample includes 150,000 to 200,000 clones, around 55% of them seen just once. Separation by sorting yielded CD4+ and CD8+ T cells from PBMCs. The rearrangement uses TRBV6-5 and TRBJ1-2, with 9 nucleotides matching TRBD1. Sequenced input: CD4+ T cells sorted from blood. The TCR originated in a human donor in good health. The CDR3 sequence is CASSPGTGSLYGYTF. CDR3 sequence (DNA): TGTGCCAGCAGCCCCGGGACAGGGTCTCTTTATGGCTACACCTTC.